A single sample is the source of the 7 T cell receptor beta chains below, sequenced in a study of blood T cell repertoires in COVID-19 (TCRdb year 2020). Library method: the immunoSEQ multiplex PCR assay. In its TCRdb copy, this immuneACCESS table keeps in-frame sequences only and misses some clones. Where compared with another copy, unresolved V genes explain less than half of these, and the others have no known cause. This sample has a few hundred thousand clones in its table, and 90% of those were observed once. Jointly, the top ten make up more than 6% of the sample. The sequenced material came from peripheral blood. These receptors all come from a woman in her 30s with COVID-19, enrolled during active disease.

This clone was seen a handful of times. The rearrangement joins TRBV29-1 to TRBJ2-7, with no clear D. This CDR3 spans 12 amino acids. The germline V and J ends were trimmed by 2 bases and 2 bases, with 7 bases remaining between them. Germline V gene sequence: CDR1 SQVTM, CDR2 ANQGSEA. CDR3 sequence: CSVETATYEQYF. The DNA for the CDR3 is TGCAGCGTTGAAACAGCTACCTACGAGCAGTACTTC.

This clone was detected a few times. The genes are TRBV11-2 and TRBJ2-1; 11 nucleotides match TRBD2. In germline, CDR1 is SGHAT, CDR2 FQNNGV. The CDR3 has 18 residues. Germline trimming cut 2 bases from V and 0 bases from J; bases unmatched to any gene: 6. As DNA, the CDR3 is TGTGCCAGCAGCTTAAGACTAGCGGGGATGGCCTCCTACAATGAGCAGTTCTTC. Translating gives CASSLRLAGMASYNEQFF.

As for this clone: Other nucleotide sequences in the sample specify the same CDR3. The chain recombines TRBV18 with TRBJ1-5; 7 positions agree with TRBD1. Germline V CDR1 and CDR2: KGHSH, LQKENI. V lost 2 bases, J lost 6 bases, and 4 bases stayed unmatched. The CDR3 is 14 amino acids. Written as DNA, the CDR3 is TGTGCCAGCTCACCAGACAGGGAAGGTCAGCCCCAGCATTTT. It encodes CASSPDREGQPQHF.

The V call is TRBV15, the J call TRBJ1-2; 8 bases match TRBD1. The germline CDR1 and CDR2 sequences are LNHNV and YYDKDF (reference sequence). V was pared by 3 bases and J by 4 bases, with 13 bases of the junction left unmatched. This CDR3 is built from 17 residues. The CDR3, as DNA: TGTGCCACCAGCAGGGGCAGGGGGCAGGAGATAATCTATGGCTACACCTTC. This codes for CATSRGRGQEIIYGYTF.

V and J are TRBV10-3 and TRBJ1-4; possible D gene TRBD1, 6 bases. The V gene lost 6 bases and the J gene lost 0 bases, with 14 bases spanning the gap. The germline V gene has CDR1 ENHRY and CDR2 SYGVKD. This CDR3 has 16 amino acids. The CDR3 DNA follows: TGTGCCATCAGCTCAGACAGGACCACAACTAATGAAAAACTGTTTTTT. Protein: CAISSDRTTTNEKLFF.

This chain links TRBV7-8 with TRBJ1-5, with 9 bases fitting TRBD1. The germline CDR1 and CDR2 sequences are SGHVS and FQNEAQ. The J segment lost 0 bases and the V segment lost 4 bases, leaving 10 bases of the junction unmatched. The CDR3 length is 18 residues. DNA of the CDR3: TGTGCCAGCAGCTCACAAACCGCGGGACAGGGTAGCAATCAGCCCCAGCATTTT. Protein sequence: CASSSQTAGQGSNQPQHF.

The genes are TRBV2 and TRBJ1-2; 12 positions match TRBD1. The germline V gene encodes CDR1 SNHLY and CDR2 FYNNEI. The CDR3 runs to 14 residues. V gave up 7 bases and J gave up 7 bases; unmatched junction bases: 7. Written as DNA, the CDR3 is TGTGCCAGCATCGGGGACAGGGGGCCGGGTGGCTACACCTTC. It yields the protein CASIGDRGPGGYTF.